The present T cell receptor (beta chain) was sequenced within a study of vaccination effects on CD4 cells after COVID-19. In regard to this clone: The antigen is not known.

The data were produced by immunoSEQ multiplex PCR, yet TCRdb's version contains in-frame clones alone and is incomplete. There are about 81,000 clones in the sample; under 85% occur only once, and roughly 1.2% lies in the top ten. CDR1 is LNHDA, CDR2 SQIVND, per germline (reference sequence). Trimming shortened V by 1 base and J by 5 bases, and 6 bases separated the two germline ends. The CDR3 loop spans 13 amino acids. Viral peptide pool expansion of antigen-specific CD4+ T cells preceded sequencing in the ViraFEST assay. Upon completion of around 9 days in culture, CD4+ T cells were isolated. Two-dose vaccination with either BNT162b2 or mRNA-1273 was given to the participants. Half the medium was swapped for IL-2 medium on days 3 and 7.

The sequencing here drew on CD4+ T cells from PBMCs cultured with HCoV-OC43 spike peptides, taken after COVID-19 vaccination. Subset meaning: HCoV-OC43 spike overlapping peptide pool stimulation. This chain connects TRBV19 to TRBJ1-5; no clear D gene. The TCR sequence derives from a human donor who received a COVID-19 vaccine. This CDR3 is CASSIVGDQPQHF. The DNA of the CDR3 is TGTGCCAGTAGTATAGTCGGGGATCAGCCCCAGCATTTT.